The clone carrying this T cell receptor (beta chain) occurred a few times. Its cognate antigen is unknown. The record originates from a study of T cells in localized non-small cell lung cancer. This CDR3 contains 16 residues. Germline V CDR1 and CDR2: SGHDT, YYEEEE. Between the trimmed V and J ends, which lost 0 bases and 7 bases, there was a span of 14 bases. Profiled with immunoSEQ multiplex PCR; TCRdb holds only in-frame clones, not every one. The repertoire holds 75,000 to 95,000 clones, with roughly 75% as singletons. Findings and limits, study-wide: Of the tissues analyzed, uninvolved adjacent lung showed maximal T cell clonality, greater than tumor. Increased T cell density in blood showed an association with longer overall survival. The study sequenced only one region of the tumor. As a result, intratumor heterogeneity could not be excluded and remains possible. Paired adjacent lung recovered a median about 60 of the top 100 tumor clones.

The material was PBMCs, obtained before any cancer treatment. This chain joins TRBV5-6 and TRBJ1-6, with D possibly being TRBD1 (6 bases). The TCR sequence derives from a man aged 40 to 70 with stage II squamous cell lung carcinoma. CDR3 in amino acids: CASSLERGASNSPLHF. The CDR3 region has the DNA TGTGCCAGCAGCTTGGAAAGGGGGGCCTCAAATTCACCCCTCCACTTT.